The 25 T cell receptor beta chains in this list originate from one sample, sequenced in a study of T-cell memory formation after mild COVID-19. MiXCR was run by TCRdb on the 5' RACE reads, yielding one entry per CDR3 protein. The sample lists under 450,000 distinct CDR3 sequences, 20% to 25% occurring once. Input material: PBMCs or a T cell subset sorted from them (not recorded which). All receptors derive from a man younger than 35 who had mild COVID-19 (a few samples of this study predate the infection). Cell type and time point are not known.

CDR3 region: CASTLTVPGANVLTF. Here the CDR3 DNA reads TGCGCCAGCACCCTAACGGTACCTGGGGCCAACGTCCTGACTTTC. The chain is built from TRBV5-1 and TRBJ2-6; D remains ambiguous. The germline V gene encodes CDR1 SGHRS and CDR2 YFSETQ. With 6 bases removed from V and 2 bases from J, the gap between germline ends came to 12 bases. CDR3 length: 15 residues.

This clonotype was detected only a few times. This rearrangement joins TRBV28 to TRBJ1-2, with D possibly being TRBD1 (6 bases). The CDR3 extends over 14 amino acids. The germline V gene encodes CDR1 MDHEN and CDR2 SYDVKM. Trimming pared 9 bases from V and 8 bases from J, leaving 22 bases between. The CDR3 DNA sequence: TGTGCCAGTAGCCCCCCCCAGGGGCGAGGGGGCTACACCTTC. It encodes CASSPPQGRGGYTF.

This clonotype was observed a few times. CDR3 in DNA: TGTGCCAGCAGTTTAGGAGGGATGTCCTACGAGCAGTACTTC. This encodes CASSLGGMSYEQYF. This chain uses TRBV12-3 or TRBV12-4 with TRBJ2-7; the D gene is possibly TRBD2 (5 bases). The V end lost 1 base, the J end lost 1 base, and 8 bases lay between the germline ends. The CDR3 covers 14 residues.

The CDR3 DNA reads TGTGCCAGCAGCCGGGGGCCCCACGAGCCGCAGTATTTT. It is translated as CASSRGPHEPQYF. The V call is TRBV3-1, the J call TRBJ2-3; the D gene is possibly TRBD1 (6 bases). Germline CDR1 LGHDT, CDR2 YNNKEL (reference sequence). V was clipped by 4 bases and J by 10 bases, with 15 bases between them. The CDR3 covers 13 residues.

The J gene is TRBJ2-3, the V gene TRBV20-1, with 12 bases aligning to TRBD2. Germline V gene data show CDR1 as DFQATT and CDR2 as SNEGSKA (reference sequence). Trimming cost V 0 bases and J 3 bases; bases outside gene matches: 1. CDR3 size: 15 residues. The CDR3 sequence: CSAREGLAGTDTQYF. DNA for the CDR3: TGCAGTGCTAGAGAAGGACTAGCGGGAACAGATACGCAGTATTTT.

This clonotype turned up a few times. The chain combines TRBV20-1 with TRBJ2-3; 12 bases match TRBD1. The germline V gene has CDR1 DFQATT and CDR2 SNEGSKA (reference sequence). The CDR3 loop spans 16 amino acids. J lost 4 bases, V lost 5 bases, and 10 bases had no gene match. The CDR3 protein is CSAETRDRGRADTQYF. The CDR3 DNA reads TGCAGTGCTGAAACCCGGGACAGGGGGCGCGCAGATACGCAGTATTTT.

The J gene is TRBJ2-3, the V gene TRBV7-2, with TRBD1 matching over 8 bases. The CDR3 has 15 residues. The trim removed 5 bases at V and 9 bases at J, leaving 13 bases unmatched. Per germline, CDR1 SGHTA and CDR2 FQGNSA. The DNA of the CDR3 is TGTGCCAGCAGCCCTAGTAGCGGACAGGGCTCGACGCAGTATTTT. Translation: CASSPSSGQGSTQYF.

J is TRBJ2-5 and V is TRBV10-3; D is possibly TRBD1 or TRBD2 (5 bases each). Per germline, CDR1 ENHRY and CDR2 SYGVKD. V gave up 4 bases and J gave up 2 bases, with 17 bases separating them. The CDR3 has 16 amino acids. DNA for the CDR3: TGTGCCATCAGTGGGGGACCCCTTAGCCCACAAGAGACCCAGTACTTC. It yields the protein CAISGGPLSPQETQYF.

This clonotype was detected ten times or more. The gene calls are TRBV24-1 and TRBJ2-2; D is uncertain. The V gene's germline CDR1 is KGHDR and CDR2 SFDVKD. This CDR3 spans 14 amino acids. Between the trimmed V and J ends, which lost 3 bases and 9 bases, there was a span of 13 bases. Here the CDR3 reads CATSDPGSRRELFF. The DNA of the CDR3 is TGTGCCACCAGTGATCCCGGGTCCCGGAGGGAGCTGTTTTTT.

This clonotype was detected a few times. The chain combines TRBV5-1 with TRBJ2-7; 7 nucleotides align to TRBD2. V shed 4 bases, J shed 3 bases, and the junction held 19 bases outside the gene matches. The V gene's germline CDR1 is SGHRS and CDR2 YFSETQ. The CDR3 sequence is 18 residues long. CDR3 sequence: CASSLRGGGGPNHYEQYF. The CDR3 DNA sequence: TGCGCCAGCAGCCTAAGGGGAGGCGGGGGACCTAACCACTACGAGCAGTACTTC.

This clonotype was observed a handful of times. This CDR3 reads CASSQAGQLQPQHF. CDR3 nucleotides: TGCGCCAGCAGCCAAGCAGGACAGTTGCAGCCCCAGCATTTT. This chain joins TRBV4-1 and TRBJ1-5; D might be TRBD1 (6 bases). V was cut by 1 base and J by 7 bases, with 11 bases left in between. The CDR3 contains 14 residues. Germline CDR1 MGHRA, CDR2 YSYEKL.

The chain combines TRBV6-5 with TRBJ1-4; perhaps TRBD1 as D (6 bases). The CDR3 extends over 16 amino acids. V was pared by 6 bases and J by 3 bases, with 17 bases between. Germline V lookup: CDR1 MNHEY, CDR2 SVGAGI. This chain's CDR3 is CASSPTYRVPNEKLFF. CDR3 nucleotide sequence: TGTGCCAGCAGCCCCACCTACAGGGTCCCTAATGAAAAACTGTTTTTT.

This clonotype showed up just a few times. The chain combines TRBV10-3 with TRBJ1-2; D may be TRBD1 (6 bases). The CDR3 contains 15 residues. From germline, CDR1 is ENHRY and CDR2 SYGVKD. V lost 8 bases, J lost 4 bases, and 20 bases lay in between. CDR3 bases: TGTGCCATCCCCAAGGCGGGGGGCGCCGGCTATGGCTACACCTTC. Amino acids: CAIPKAGGAGYGYTF.

CDR3 residues: CASRQGAGGYTF. The CDR3 DNA reads as TGTGCCAGCAGACAGGGGGCAGGTGGCTACACCTTC. V usage is TRBV12-3 or TRBV12-4 and J usage is TRBJ1-2; 9 bases line up with TRBD1. J lost 7 bases, V lost 6 bases, and 3 bases had no gene match. The CDR3 runs to 12 residues.

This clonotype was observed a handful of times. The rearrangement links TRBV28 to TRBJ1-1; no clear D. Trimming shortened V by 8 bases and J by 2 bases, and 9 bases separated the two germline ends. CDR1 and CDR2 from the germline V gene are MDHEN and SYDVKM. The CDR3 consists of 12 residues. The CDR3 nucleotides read TGTGCCAGCGAGTCAGTAAACACTGAAGCTTTCTTT. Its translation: CASESVNTEAFF.

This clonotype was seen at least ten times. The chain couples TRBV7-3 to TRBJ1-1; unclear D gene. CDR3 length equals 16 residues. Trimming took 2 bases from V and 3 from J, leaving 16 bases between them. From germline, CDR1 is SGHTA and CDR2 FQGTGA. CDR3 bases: TGTGCCAGCAGCTTAGAAGGACGTAACTGGGACACTGAAGCTTTCTTT. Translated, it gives CASSLEGRNWDTEAFF. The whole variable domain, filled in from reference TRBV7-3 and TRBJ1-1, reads GAGVSQTPSNKVTEKGKYVELRCDPISGHTALYWYRQSLGQGPEFLIYFQGTGAADDSGLPNDRFFAVRPEGSVSTLKIQRTERGDSAVYLCASSLEGRNWDTEAFFGQGTRLTVV.

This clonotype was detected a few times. CDR3 nucleotides: TGTGCCAGCGCGGGGGGGGTCGGCAATCAGCCCCAGCATTTT. Residues: CASAGGVGNQPQHF. The chain couples TRBV7-9 to TRBJ1-5, with D maybe TRBD1 (5 bases). The V gene's germline CDR1 is SEHNR and CDR2 FQNEAQ (reference sequence). CDR3 length: 14 residues. V gave up 8 bases and J gave up 2 bases, with 13 bases separating them.

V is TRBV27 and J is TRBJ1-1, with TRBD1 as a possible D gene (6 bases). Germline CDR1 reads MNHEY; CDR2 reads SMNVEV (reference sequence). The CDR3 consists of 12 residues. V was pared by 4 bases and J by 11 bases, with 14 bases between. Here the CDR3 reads CASSYQGSTAFF. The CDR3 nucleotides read TGTGCCAGCAGTTACCAGGGGTCGACGGCTTTCTTT.

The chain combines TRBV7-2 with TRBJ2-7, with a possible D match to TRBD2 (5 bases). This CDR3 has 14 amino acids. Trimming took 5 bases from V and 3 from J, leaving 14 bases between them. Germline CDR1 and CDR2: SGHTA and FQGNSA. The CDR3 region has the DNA TGTGCCAGCAGCCCACAGAGCGGATACTACGAGCAGTACGTC. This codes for CASSPQSGYYEQYV.

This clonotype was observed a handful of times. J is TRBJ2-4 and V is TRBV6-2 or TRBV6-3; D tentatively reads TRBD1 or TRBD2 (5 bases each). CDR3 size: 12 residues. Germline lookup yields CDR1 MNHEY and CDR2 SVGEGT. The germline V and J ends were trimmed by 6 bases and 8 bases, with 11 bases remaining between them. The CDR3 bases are TGTGCCAGCAGAGGGGACGTGGACATTCAGTACTTC. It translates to CASRGDVDIQYF.

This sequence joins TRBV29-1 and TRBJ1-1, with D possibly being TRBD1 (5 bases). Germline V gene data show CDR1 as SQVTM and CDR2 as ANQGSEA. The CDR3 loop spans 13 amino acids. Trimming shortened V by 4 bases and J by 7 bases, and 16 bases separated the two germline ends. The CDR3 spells CSVGGTGGSEAFF. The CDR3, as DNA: TGCAGCGTTGGGGGGACTGGGGGTAGTGAAGCTTTCTTT.

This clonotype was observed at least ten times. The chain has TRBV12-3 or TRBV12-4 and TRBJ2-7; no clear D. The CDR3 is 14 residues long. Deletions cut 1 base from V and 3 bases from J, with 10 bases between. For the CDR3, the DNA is TGTGCCAGCAGTTTAGGGCTCATAAACTACGAGCAGTACGTC. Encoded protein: CASSLGLINYEQYV.

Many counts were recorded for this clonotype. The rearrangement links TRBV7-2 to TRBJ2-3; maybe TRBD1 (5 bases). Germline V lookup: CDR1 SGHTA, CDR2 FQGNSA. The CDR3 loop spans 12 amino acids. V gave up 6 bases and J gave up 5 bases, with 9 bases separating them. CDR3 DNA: TGTGCCAGCAGGGGGCCGGGAGATACGCAGTATTTT. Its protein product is CASRGPGDTQYF.

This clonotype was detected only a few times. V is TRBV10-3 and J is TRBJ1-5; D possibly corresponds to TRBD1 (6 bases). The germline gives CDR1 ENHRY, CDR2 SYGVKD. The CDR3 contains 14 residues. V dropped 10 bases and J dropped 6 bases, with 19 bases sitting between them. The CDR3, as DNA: TGTGCCACGCAGCCTGCAGGGGCGGTTCAGCCCCAGCATTTT. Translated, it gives CATQPAGAVQPQHF.

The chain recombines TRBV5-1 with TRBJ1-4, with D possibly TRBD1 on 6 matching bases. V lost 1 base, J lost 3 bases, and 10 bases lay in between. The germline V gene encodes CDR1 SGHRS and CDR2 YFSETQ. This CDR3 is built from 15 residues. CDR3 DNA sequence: TGCGCCAGCAGCTTGTCAGGGGTCCCTAATGAAAAACTGTTTTTT. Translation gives CASSLSGVPNEKLFF.